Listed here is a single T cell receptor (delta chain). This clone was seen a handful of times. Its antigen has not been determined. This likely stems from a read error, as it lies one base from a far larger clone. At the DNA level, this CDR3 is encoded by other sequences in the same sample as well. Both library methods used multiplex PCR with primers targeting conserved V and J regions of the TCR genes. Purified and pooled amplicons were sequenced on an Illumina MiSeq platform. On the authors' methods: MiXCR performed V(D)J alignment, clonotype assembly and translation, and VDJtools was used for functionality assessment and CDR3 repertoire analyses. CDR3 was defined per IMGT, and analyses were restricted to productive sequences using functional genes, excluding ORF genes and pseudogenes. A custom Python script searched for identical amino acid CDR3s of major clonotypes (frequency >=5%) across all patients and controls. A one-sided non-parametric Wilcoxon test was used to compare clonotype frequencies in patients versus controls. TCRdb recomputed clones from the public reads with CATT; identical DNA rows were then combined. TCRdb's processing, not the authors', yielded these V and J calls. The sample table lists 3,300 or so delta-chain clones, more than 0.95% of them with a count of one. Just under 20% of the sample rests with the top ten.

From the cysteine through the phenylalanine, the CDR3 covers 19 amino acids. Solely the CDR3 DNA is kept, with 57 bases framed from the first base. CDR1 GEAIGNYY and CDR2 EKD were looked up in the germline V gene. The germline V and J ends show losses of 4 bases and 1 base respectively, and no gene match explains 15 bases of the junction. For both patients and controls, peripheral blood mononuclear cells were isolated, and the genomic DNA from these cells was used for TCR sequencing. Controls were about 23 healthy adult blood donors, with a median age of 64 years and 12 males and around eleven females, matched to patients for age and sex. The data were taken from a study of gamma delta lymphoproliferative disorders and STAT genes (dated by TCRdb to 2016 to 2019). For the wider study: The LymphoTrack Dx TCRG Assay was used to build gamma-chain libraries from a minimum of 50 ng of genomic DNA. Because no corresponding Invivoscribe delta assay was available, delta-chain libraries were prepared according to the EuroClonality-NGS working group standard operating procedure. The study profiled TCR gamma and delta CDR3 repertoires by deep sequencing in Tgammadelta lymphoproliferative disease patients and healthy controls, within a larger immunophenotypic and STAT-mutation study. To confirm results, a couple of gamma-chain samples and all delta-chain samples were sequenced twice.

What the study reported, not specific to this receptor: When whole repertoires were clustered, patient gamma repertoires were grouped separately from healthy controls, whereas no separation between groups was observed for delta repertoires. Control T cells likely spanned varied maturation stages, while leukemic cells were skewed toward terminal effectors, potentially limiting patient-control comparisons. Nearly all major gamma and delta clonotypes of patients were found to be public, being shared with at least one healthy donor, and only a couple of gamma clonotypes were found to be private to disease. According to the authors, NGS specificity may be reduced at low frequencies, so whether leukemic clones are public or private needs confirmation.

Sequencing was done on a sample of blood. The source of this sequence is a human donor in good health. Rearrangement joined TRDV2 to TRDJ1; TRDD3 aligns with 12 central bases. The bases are TGTGCCTGTGATACCGTGGGACCTGGGGGATACGGGGGCACCGATAAACTCATCTTT. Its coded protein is CACDTVGPGGYGGTDKLIF.